Listed below are T cell receptor beta chains from one sample, sequenced in a study of Ad26.COV2.S vaccination and SARS-CoV-2 variants. Using immunoSEQ multiplex PCR, the repertoire was profiled, and TCRdb retains in-frame clones only, with some absent. This table has about 680,000 clones, roughly 90% appearing once. This specimen was peripheral blood, taken in a trial of Ad26.COV2.S vaccine versus placebo. The receptors here all came from a person between 18 and 59 years old who received the Ad26.COV2.S COVID-19 vaccine or a placebo. Each CDR3 is given with its conserved first and last residue. Fields, in order: V gene, clone size, J gene, D gene, CDR3 DNA, CDR3 protein. A D gene is named only where the DNA matches it firmly. Some rows mark clone size as missing; the rest say once, few, many or name a class of expanded clone.

>TRBV12-3/TRBV12-4|once|TRBJ2-2|.
TGTGCCAGCAGGAGGGGCACCGGGGAGCTGTTTTTT
CASRRGTGELFF
>TRBV6-5|once|TRBJ1-1|.
TGTGCCAGCAGTCCCTACACGGGCATGAACACTGAAGCTTTCTTT
CASSPYTGMNTEAFF
>TRBV7-2|.|TRBJ2-7|TRBD2
TGTGCCAGCAGCCCCGGACCGGGGCTAGCGGCCTCCTACGAGCAGTACTTC
CASSPGPGLAASYEQYF
>TRBV5-1|.|TRBJ1-6|.
TGCGCCACAAGCGAGGCTTTAAACTCACCCCTCCACTTT
CATSEALNSPLHF
>TRBV18|.|TRBJ2-7|TRBD2
TGTGCCAGCTCACCGATGCGGGGGGGCTTCTACGAGCAGTACTTC
CASSPMRGGFYEQYF
>TRBV6-5|.|TRBJ1-2|TRBD1
TGTGCCAGCAGGAGGGGACAGGTCTCTAACTATGGCTACACCTTC
CASRRGQVSNYGYTF
>TRBV2|.|TRBJ1-6|TRBD1
TGTGCCAGCAGTTCCGACAGGGGATTCCGGTCACCCCTCCACTTT
CASSSDRGFRSPLHF
>TRBV29-1|.|TRBJ2-7|TRBD2
TGCAGCGTCGAGGGACTAGCGGGCGCCTACGAGCAGTACTTC
CSVEGLAGAYEQYF
>TRBV5-1|.|TRBJ2-5|.
TGCGCCAGCAGCCCCCAGGGGAGTGAGACCCAGTACTTC
CASSPQGSETQYF
>TRBV28|.|TRBJ1-1|.
TGTGCCAGCAGATCACAGAACACTGAAGCTTTCTTT
CASRSQNTEAFF
>TRBV6-5|few|TRBJ2-7|.
TGTGCCAGCAGGTCAGGCTATAGCTCCTACGAGCAGTACTTC
CASRSGYSSYEQYF
>TRBV7-8|.|TRBJ2-4|TRBD1
TGTGCCAGCAGCTTAGTTGCCGGGACAGGGGTAGACTTC
CASSLVAGTGVDF
>TRBV27|once|TRBJ2-1|TRBD2
TGTGCCAGCGACGCGAGCGGGGGGGCGGGGAATGAGCAGTTCTTC
CASDASGGAGNEQFF
>TRBV30|.|TRBJ1-2|.
TGTGCCTGGAGCCCTACGAGGTACCTCGGCCTCAAGGGCTACACCTTC
CAWSPTRYLGLKGYTF
>TRBV30|.|TRBJ2-2|.
TGTGCCTGGAGTGTACAATGGGGCCGAAACACCGGGGAGCTGTTTTTT
CAWSVQWGRNTGELFF
>TRBV6-5|few|TRBJ2-2|.
TGTGCCAGCAGCACCGGGGAGCTGTTTTTT
CASSTGELFF
>TRBV14|.|TRBJ2-5|.
TGTGCCAGCAGCCAAGGCGCGACAGCCCAAGAGACCCAGTACTTC
CASSQGATAQETQYF
>TRBV3-1/TRBV3-2|.|TRBJ2-7|TRBD2
TGTGCCAGCAGCCAAGATGTCAGCGGGGCCTTCGAGCAGTACTTC
CASSQDVSGAFEQYF
>TRBV24-1|.|TRBJ2-2|.
TGTGCCACCAGTGATTTAACACTCGAGCTGTTTTTT
CATSDLTLELFF
>TRBV6-6|few|TRBJ1-5|.
TGTGCCAGCAGTCCACAGGGATTGCCCAATCAGCCCCAGCATTTT
CASSPQGLPNQPQHF
>TRBV5-4|.|TRBJ1-1|TRBD1
TGTGCCAGCAGCCACGACAGGGCTGAAGCTTTCTTT
CASSHDRAEAFF
>TRBV19|.|TRBJ2-6|.
TGTGCCAGTAGTCCGGGCTTCCTATCGGGGGCCAACGTCCTGACTTTC
CASSPGFLSGANVLTF
>TRBV5-8|.|TRBJ2-7|TRBD1
TGTGCCAGCAGAACGACAGGGCTGTCCTACGAGCAGTACTTC
CASRTTGLSYEQYF
>TRBV9|.|TRBJ2-5|.
TGTGCAACAGTTGCTGGAGGGGGGCACGAGACCCAGTACTTC
CATVAGGGHETQYF
>TRBV7-6|.|TRBJ1-2|.
TGTGCCAGCAGCTTAGGGGGGGGGTTTGCCCTCCATGGCTACACCTTC
CASSLGGGFALHGYTF
>TRBV6-2/TRBV6-3|.|TRBJ1-5|.
TGTGCCAGCAGCCCTGACATGCCGAATCAGCCCCAGCATTTT
CASSPDMPNQPQHF
>TRBV10-3|.|TRBJ2-3|.
TGTGCCATCAGTGGCAACTCGCCCGGGACTTCATACACAGATACGCAGTATTTT
CAISGNSPGTSYTDTQYF
>TRBV18|.|TRBJ2-5|.
TGTGCCAGCTCACCACGGAGTGGGGTGGAGACCCAGTACTTC
CASSPRSGVETQYF
>TRBV6-5|.|TRBJ2-5|.
TGTGCCAGCAGTAGGGGGGGAGAGACCCAGTACTTC
CASSRGGETQYF
>TRBV30|.|TRBJ2-3|.
TGTGCCTGGAGTGTAAAAGGTGCGGATACGCAGTATTTT
CAWSVKGADTQYF
>TRBV2|.|TRBJ2-7|.
TGTGCCAGCAGTGAAGCCGTCTACGAGCAGTACTTC
CASSEAVYEQYF
>TRBV29-1|.|TRBJ1-1|.
TGCAGCGTTGCCGGCGATCTAAGTAGGTTTGATGAAGCTTTCTTT
CSVAGDLSRFDEAFF
>TRBV19|.|TRBJ2-7|.
TGTGCCAGTAAAATGCCACCGCTTAGAGGCTACGAGCAGTACTTC
CASKMPPLRGYEQYF